This T cell receptor beta chain was retrieved from a study of T cell responses to AZD1222 COVID-19 vaccine. The protocol was immunoSEQ multiplex PCR, while the TCRdb copy is restricted to in-frame clones and leaves out a portion. The repertoire holds 60,000 to 70,000 clones, with 85% as singletons. CDR3 length equals 13 residues. After removal of 8 bases from V and 5 bases from J, the junction contained 5 bases not matched to a gene. The chain carries TRBV12-3 or TRBV12-4 and TRBJ1-4; 7 bases are shared with TRBD1. This specimen was peripheral blood, taken on day 0 of AZD1222 vaccination. The source is an adult in good health. In DNA, the CDR3 is TGTGCCAGCTCGGGACAGTTAAATGAAAAACTGTTTTTT. This translates into CASSGQLNEKLFF.